A single sample gave rise to the 25 T cell receptor beta chains below, sequenced in a study of cytomegalovirus exposure and HLA in healthy donors. Both 60 Vbeta primers and 13 Jbeta primers went into the PCR. The assay was immunoSEQ multiplex PCR, and TCRdb's table has in-frame clones only and misses some. The sample lists about 89,000 clones; 77% were seen once. Sequencing used PBMCs. The receptors stem from a man under 40 in good health and CMV-seronegative.

This rearrangement joins TRBV4-1 to TRBJ2-7; weak D call: TRBD1 (5 bases). This CDR3 contains 15 residues. From germline, CDR1 is MGHRA and CDR2 YSYEKL. Trimming left V 0 bases short and J 4 bases short, with 13 bases between. The CDR3 is CASSQDRVVGYEQYF. Here the CDR3 DNA reads TGCGCCAGCAGCCAAGACAGGGTTGTTGGTTACGAGCAGTACTTC.

The V call is TRBV6-5, the J call TRBJ1-2; no definite D call. The V and J ends lost 5 bases and 8 bases respectively, with 15 bases between them. Germline loops: CDR1 MNHEY, CDR2 SVGAGI. The CDR3 consists of 13 residues. The CDR3, as DNA: TGTGCCAGCAGTGCACGGGAAGTCGGGGGCTACACCTTC. Translation gives CASSAREVGGYTF.

V and J are TRBV28 and TRBJ1-1; weak D call: TRBD1 (5 bases). The CDR3 has 13 amino acids. Trimming left V 6 bases short and J 4 bases short, with 12 bases between. Germline V gene sequence: CDR1 MDHEN, CDR2 SYDVKM. As DNA, the CDR3 is TGTGCCAGCAGGGCGGAGGGGTTCACTGAAGCTTTCTTT. It translates to CASRAEGFTEAFF.

The genes are TRBV30 and TRBJ1-5, with TRBD1 matching over 8 bases. This CDR3 has 13 amino acids. Germline CDR1 reads GTSNPN; CDR2 reads SVGIG (reference sequence). J gave up 4 bases and V 5 bases, and 4 bases lay outside the gene matches. CDR3 DNA: TGTGCCTGGCAACAGGGGGGAAATCAGCCCCAGCATTTT. Translation gives CAWQQGGNQPQHF.

This clone was seen a single time. The V and J genes are TRBV20-1 and TRBJ2-2; no clear D gene. The V end lost 0 bases, the J end lost 8 bases, and 4 bases lay between the germline ends. There are 11 residues in the CDR3. Germline-derived CDR1 and CDR2 are DFQATT and SNEGSKA (reference sequence). The CDR3 sequence: CSARDQGELFF. The CDR3 bases are TGCAGTGCTAGAGATCAGGGGGAGCTGTTTTTT.

This clone was picked up a small number of times. The chain combines TRBV29-1 with TRBJ1-1; perhaps TRBD1 as D (6 bases). CDR3 length equals 13 residues. The germline CDR1 and CDR2 sequences are SQVTM and ANQGSEA. Trimming removed 4 bases from V and 1 base from J, with 10 bases in between. As DNA, the CDR3 is TGCAGCGTTGTAGGACAGAAGAACACTGAAGCTTTCTTT. Its translation: CSVVGQKNTEAFF.

In this sample, this clone turned up a few times. V is TRBV7-6 and J is TRBJ2-7, with TRBD1 as a possible D gene (6 bases). The germline gives CDR1 SGHVS, CDR2 FNYEAQ. V lost 5 bases to trimming and J lost 0 bases, with 14 bases between them. This CDR3 is built from 15 residues. The CDR3 DNA is TGTGCCAGCAGCGCAGGACAGTTTTACTCCTACGAGCAGTACTTC. Translating gives CASSAGQFYSYEQYF. The entire variable domain, with the rest obtained from reference TRBV7-6 and TRBJ2-7, is as follows: GAGVSQSPRYKVTKRGQDVALRCDPISGHVSLYWYRQALGQGPEFLTYFNYEAQQDKSGLPNDRFSAERPEGSISTLTIQRTEQRDSAMYRCASSAGQFYSYEQYFGPGTRLTVT.

The chain combines TRBV19 with TRBJ2-2; TRBD2 matches at 11 bases. The CDR3 contains 14 residues. The V and J ends lost 7 bases and 5 bases, in that order; junction bases with no gene match: 3. CDR1 is LNHDA and CDR2 is SQIVND in the germline V gene (reference sequence). The CDR3 is CASTRLAGTGELFF. CDR3 bases: TGTGCCAGTACGAGACTAGCGGGGACCGGGGAGCTGTTTTTT.

The chain employs TRBV27 and TRBJ2-7; 8 nucleotides agree with TRBD1. Germline lookup yields CDR1 MNHEY and CDR2 SMNVEV (reference sequence). With V trimmed by 5 bases and J by 2 bases, 5 bases remained unmatched. The CDR3 has 14 residues. The CDR3 bases are TGTGCCAGCAGTAAGGGACAGGAGCCCTACGAGCAGTACTTC. Amino acids: CASSKGQEPYEQYF.

About this clone: Its ends do not fully match the called genes, so a read error is possible. The chain couples TRBV10-1 to TRBJ1-4; the D gene is possibly TRBD1 (6 bases). The CDR3 spans 13 residues. The germline V gene has CDR1 WNHNN and CDR2 SYGVQD (reference sequence). The CDR3 sequence: CASSGQENGKLFF. CDR3 sequence (DNA): TGCGCCAGCAGTGGACAGGAAAATGGAAAACTGTTTTTT.

In this sample, this clone turned up a few times. J is TRBJ1-4 and V is TRBV2; 10 bases map to TRBD1. CDR3 length: 16 residues. Germline V gene lookup returns CDR1 SNHLY and CDR2 FYNNEI. Trimming took 5 bases from V and 8 from J; bases not matched to a gene: 11. CDR3 residues: CASSFVLGTGDEKLFF. Here the CDR3 DNA reads TGTGCCAGCAGTTTCGTTCTCGGGACAGGGGACGAAAAACTGTTTTTT. The complete variable domain, with remaining parts taken from reference TRBV2 and TRBJ1-4, reads EPEVTQTPSHQVTQMGQEVILRCVPISNHLYFYWYRQILGQKVEFLVSFYNNEISEKSEIFDDQFSVERPDGSNFTLKIRSTKLEDSAMYFCASSFVLGTGDEKLFFGSGTQLSVL.

The V call is TRBV5-6, the J call TRBJ1-6; D perhaps matches TRBD1 (5 bases). Germline assignment: CDR1 SGHDT and CDR2 YYEEEE. The CDR3 is made up of 16 amino acids. V shed 1 base and J shed 1 base, with 9 bases lying between them. The CDR3 nucleotides are TGTGCCAGCAGCTTGTCAGGGTTGTCCTATAATTCACCCCTCCACTTT. It translates to CASSLSGLSYNSPLHF. Filled out from reference TRBV5-6 and TRBJ1-6, the complete variable domain reads DAGVTQSPTHLIKTRGQQVTLRCSPKSGHDTVSWYQQALGQGPQFIFQYYEEEERQRGNFPDRFSGHQFPNYSSELNVNALLLGDSALYLCASSLSGLSYNSPLHFGNGTRLTVT.

This clone was picked up one time. In DNA, the CDR3 is TGTGCCAGCAGCCAAGCCCGGGACAGGCTCGTAGAGACCCAGTACTTC. Translation: CASSQARDRLVETQYF. The rearrangement uses TRBV14 and TRBJ2-5; 8 bases fit TRBD1. The CDR3 has 16 amino acids. The germline V gene has CDR1 SGHDN and CDR2 FVKESK. V dropped 1 base and J dropped 4; count of bases not matched to a gene: 8.

V usage is TRBV6-1 and J usage is TRBJ2-7; D unclear. The CDR3 extends over 13 amino acids. Germline loops: CDR1 MNHNS, CDR2 SASEGT. V was pared by 2 bases and J by 2 bases, with 7 bases between. CDR3 in amino acids: CASSEQRTYEQYF. The CDR3 region has the DNA TGTGCCAGCAGTGAACAGCGAACCTACGAGCAGTACTTC.

The chain has TRBV28 and TRBJ2-5; TRBD1 is a possible D gene (5 bases). Germline V lookup: CDR1 MDHEN, CDR2 SYDVKM. V was clipped by 3 bases and J by 3 bases, with 11 bases between them. The CDR3 is 14 amino acids. This CDR3 is CASSFPDRKETQYF. The CDR3 DNA is TGTGCCAGCAGTTTTCCTGACAGAAAAGAGACCCAGTACTTC.

This chain connects TRBV11-2 to TRBJ2-1; D gene unclear. The V gene lost 5 bases and the J gene lost 3 bases, with 14 bases spanning the gap. The CDR3 loop spans 15 amino acids. Germline CDR1 reads SGHAT; CDR2 reads FQNNGV. For the CDR3, the DNA is TGTGCCAGCAGCGCCAGACTGGAGCTCTACAATGAGCAGTTCTTC. Amino acid sequence: CASSARLELYNEQFF.

In its sample, this clone was seen a few times. The chain employs TRBV15 and TRBJ1-2; D remains ambiguous. Per germline, CDR1 LNHNV and CDR2 YYDKDF (reference sequence). This CDR3 has 15 amino acids. With 1 base removed from V and 6 bases from J, the gap between germline ends came to 15 bases. The CDR3: CATSRGSWEIDGYTF. CDR3 DNA sequence: TGTGCCACCAGCAGAGGTAGTTGGGAGATCGATGGCTACACCTTC.

As regards this clone: Other nucleotide sequences in the sample specify the same CDR3. This rearrangement joins TRBV5-8 to TRBJ2-3; TRBD1 aligns across 9 bases. Germline V gene sequence: CDR1 SGHTS, CDR2 YDEGEE. This CDR3 comprises 15 residues. With V trimmed by 0 bases and J by 3 bases, 2 bases remained unmatched. The CDR3, as DNA: TGTGCCAGCAGCTTGGTGGGACAGGGTACAGATACGCAGTATTTT. Protein sequence: CASSLVGQGTDTQYF.

This clone was counted a single time. The chain has TRBV4-1 and TRBJ2-1, with 13 positions matching TRBD2. CDR1 and CDR2 from the germline V gene are MGHRA and YSYEKL. The CDR3 contains 17 residues. The V segment lost 2 bases and the J segment 1 base; nucleotides outside the gene matches: 2. CDR3 amino acids: CASSQKGLAGSYNEQFF. The CDR3 DNA reads TGCGCCAGCAGCCAAAAGGGACTAGCGGGATCCTACAATGAGCAGTTCTTC.

CDR3 amino acids: CASRTTSPSYEQYF. For the CDR3, the DNA is TGTGCCAGCAGAACGACTAGCCCGAGCTACGAGCAGTACTTC. This chain connects TRBV27 to TRBJ2-7; 7 nucleotides line up with TRBD2. J lost 3 bases, V lost 6 bases, and 8 bases had no gene match. This CDR3 has 14 amino acids. Germline loops: CDR1 MNHEY, CDR2 SMNVEV (reference sequence).

V usage is TRBV28 and J usage is TRBJ2-3; a weak D match, TRBD1 (6 bases). The CDR3 contains 15 residues. V was shortened by 6 bases and J by 6 bases, with 19 bases between the two germline ends. Germline V gives CDR1 MDHEN, CDR2 SYDVKM. CDR3 sequence: CASRNGQNRGDTQYF. In nucleotides, the CDR3 is TGTGCCAGCAGAAATGGACAGAACAGAGGGGATACGCAGTATTTT.

The V and J genes are TRBV4-1 and TRBJ2-1; 8 bases match TRBD1. This CDR3 has 15 amino acids. Germline assignment: CDR1 MGHRA and CDR2 YSYEKL. The junction had 12 bases not matched to a gene; V was cut back by 4 bases and J by 10 bases. The CDR3 DNA reads TGCGCCAGCAGCCTCATCCGGACAGGGCTGGAAGAGCAGTTCTTC. This codes for CASSLIRTGLEEQFF.

The V and J genes are TRBV6-6 and TRBJ2-2; maybe TRBD2 (6 bases). V lost 4 bases and J lost 3, with 12 bases in between. Per the germline V gene, CDR1 is MNHNY and CDR2 is SVGAGI (reference sequence). The CDR3 consists of 15 residues. The CDR3, as DNA: TGTGCCAGCAGTTTCCCGACTAGGTACACCGGGGAGCTGTTTTTT. Protein sequence: CASSFPTRYTGELFF.

This rearrangement joins TRBV27 to TRBJ2-5; 7 positions match TRBD1. The end of the DNA is better explained by TRBJ2-7, so the J call may be wrong. Looked up from germline, CDR1 is MNHEY and CDR2 is SMNVEV (reference sequence). This CDR3 region has 15 residues. The CDR3, as DNA: TGTGCCAGCAGTTTATCGGTAGGGGGCGCATACGAGCAGTACTTC. Translated, it gives CASSLSVGGAYEQYF.

V gene TRBV6-6 combines with J gene TRBJ1-5; 8 nucleotides line up with TRBD1. This CDR3 contains 15 residues. Germline CDR1 is MNHNY and CDR2 is SVGAGI (reference sequence). J was trimmed by 6 bases and V by 0 bases; bases with no gene match: 4. CDR3 amino acids: CASSYSGTGRQPQHF. The CDR3 DNA reads as TGTGCCAGCAGTTACTCGGGGACAGGCCGTCAGCCCCAGCATTTT.